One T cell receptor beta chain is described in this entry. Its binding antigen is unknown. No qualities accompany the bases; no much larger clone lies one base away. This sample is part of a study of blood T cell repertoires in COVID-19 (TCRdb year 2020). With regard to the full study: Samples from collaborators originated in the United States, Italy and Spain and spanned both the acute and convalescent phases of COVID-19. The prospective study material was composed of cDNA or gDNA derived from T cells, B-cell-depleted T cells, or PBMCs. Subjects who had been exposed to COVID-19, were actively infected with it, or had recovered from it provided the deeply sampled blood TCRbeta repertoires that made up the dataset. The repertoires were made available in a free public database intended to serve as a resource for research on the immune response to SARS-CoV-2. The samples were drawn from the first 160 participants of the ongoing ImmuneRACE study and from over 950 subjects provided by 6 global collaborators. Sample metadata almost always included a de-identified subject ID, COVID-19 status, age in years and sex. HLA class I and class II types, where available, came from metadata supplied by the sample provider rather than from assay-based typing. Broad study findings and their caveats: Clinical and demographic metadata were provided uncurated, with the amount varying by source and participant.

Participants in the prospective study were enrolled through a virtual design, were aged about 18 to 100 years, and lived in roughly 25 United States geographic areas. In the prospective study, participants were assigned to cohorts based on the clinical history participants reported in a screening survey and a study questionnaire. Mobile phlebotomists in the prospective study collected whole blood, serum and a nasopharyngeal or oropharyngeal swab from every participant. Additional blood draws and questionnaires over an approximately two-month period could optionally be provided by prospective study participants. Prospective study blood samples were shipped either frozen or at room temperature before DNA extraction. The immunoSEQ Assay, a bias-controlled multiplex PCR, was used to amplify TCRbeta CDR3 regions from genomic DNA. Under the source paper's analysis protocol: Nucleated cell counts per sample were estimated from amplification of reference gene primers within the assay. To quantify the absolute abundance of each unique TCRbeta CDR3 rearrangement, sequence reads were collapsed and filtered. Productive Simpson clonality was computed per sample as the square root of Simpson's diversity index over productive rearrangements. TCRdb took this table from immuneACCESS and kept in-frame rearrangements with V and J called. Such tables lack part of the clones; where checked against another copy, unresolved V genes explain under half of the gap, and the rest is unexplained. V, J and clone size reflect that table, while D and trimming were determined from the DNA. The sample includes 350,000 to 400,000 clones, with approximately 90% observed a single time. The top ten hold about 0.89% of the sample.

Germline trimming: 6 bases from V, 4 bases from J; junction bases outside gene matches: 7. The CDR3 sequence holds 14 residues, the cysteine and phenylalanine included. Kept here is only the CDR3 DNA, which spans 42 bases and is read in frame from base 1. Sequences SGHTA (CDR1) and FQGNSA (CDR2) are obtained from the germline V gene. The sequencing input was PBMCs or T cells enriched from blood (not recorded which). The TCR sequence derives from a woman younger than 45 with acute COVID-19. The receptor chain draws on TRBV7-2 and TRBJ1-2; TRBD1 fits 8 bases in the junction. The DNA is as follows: TGTGCCAGCAGACTAGGACAGGGAATCTATGGCTACACCTTC. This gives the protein CASRLGQGIYGYTF.